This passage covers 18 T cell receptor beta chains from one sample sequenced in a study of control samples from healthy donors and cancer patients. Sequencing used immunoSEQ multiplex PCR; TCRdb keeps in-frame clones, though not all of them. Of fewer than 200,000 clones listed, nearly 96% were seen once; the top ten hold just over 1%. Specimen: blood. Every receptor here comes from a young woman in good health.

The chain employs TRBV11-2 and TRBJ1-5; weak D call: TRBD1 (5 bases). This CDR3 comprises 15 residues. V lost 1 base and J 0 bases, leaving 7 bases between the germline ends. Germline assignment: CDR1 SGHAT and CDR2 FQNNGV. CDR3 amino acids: CASSLGGYSNQPQHF. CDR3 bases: TGTGCCAGCAGCTTAGGGGGGTATAGCAATCAGCCCCAGCATTTT. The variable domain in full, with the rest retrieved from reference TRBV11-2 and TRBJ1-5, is EAGVAQSPRYKIIEKRQSVAFWCNPISGHATLYWYQQILGQGPKLLIQFQNNGVVDDSQLPKDRFSAERLKGVDSTLKIQPAKLEDSAVYLCASSLGGYSNQPQHFGDGTRLSIL.

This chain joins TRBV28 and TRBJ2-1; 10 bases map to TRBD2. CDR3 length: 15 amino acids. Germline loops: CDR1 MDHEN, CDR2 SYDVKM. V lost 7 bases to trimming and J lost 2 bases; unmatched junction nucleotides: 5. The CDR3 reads CASTSSGGPYNEQFF. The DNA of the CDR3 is TGTGCCAGCACCTCTAGCGGGGGCCCCTACAATGAGCAGTTCTTC.

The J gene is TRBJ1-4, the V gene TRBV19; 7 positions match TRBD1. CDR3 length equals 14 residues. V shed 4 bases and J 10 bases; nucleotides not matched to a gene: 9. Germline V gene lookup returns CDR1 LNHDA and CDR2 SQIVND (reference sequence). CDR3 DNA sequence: TGTGCCAGTAGTAATTACAGGGGTTATGGAAAACTGTTTTTT. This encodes CASSNYRGYGKLFF.

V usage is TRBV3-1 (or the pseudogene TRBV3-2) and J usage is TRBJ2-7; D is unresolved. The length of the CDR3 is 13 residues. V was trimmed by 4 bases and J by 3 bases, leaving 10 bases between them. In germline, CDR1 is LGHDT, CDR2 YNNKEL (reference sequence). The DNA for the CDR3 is TGTGCCAGCAGCCCCCTAGGGTACTACGAGCAGTACTTC. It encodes CASSPLGYYEQYF.

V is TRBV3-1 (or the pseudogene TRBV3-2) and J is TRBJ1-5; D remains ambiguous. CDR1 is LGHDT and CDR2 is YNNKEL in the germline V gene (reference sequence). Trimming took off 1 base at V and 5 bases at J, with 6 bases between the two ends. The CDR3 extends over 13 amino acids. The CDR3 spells CASSQASHQPQHF. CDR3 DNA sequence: TGTGCCAGCAGCCAAGCCAGCCATCAGCCCCAGCATTTT.

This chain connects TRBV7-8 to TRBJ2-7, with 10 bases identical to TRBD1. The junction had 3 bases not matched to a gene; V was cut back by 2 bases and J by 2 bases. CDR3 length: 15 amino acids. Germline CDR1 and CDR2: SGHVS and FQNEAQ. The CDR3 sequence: CASSLRDRGTYEQYF. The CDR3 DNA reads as TGTGCCAGCAGCTTACGGGACAGGGGTACCTACGAGCAGTACTTC.

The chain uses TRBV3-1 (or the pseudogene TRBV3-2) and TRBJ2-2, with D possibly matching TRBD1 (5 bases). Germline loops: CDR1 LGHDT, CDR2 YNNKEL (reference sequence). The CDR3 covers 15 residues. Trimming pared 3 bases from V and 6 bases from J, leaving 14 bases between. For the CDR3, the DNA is TGTGCCAGCAGCCAGGGGCAGGGTGGGGCCGGGGAGCTGTTTTTT. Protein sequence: CASSQGQGGAGELFF.

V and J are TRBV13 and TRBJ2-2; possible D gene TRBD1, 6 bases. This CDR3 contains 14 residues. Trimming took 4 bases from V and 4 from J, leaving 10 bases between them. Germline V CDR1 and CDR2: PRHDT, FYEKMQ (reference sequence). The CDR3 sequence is CASSSWGPTGELFF. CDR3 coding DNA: TGTGCCAGCAGCTCTTGGGGGCCCACCGGGGAGCTGTTTTTT.

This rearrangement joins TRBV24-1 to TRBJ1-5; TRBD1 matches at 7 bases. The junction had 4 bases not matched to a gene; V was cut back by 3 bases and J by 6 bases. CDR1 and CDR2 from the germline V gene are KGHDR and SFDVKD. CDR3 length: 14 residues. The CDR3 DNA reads TGTGCCACCAGTGATGCAGGGGGTAGTCAGCCCCAGCATTTT. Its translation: CATSDAGGSQPQHF.

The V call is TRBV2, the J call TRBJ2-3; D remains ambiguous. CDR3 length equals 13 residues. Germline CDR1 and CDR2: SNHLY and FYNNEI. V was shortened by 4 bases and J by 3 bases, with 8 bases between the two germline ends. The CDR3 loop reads CASSVGGTDTQYF. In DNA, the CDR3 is TGTGCCAGCAGTGTCGGCGGAACAGATACGCAGTATTTT.

In DNA, the CDR3 is TGTGCCAGCAGCTTAGTAGGGTCAATGTTCCAAGAGACCCAGTACTTC. It specifies CASSLVGSMFQETQYF. This chain links TRBV7-8 with TRBJ2-5; no reliable D call. The CDR3 has 16 residues. With 1 base removed from V and 1 base from J, the gap between germline ends came to 13 bases. CDR1 is SGHVS and CDR2 is FQNEAQ in the germline V gene. Based on the CDR3 plus reference TRBV7-8 and TRBJ2-5, the full variable domain is GAGVSQSPRYKVAKRGQDVALRCDPISGHVSLFWYQQALGQGPEFLTYFQNEAQLDKSGLPSDRFFAERPEGSVSTLKIQRTQQEDSAVYLCASSLVGSMFQETQYFGPGTRLLVL.

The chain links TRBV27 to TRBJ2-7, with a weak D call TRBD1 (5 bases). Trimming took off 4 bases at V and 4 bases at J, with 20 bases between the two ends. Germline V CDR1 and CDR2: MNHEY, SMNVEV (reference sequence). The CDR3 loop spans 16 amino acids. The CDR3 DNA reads TGTGCCAGCAGTTCATTGAGTCAGGGCGTTTTTTACGAGCAGTACTTC. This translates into CASSSLSQGVFYEQYF.

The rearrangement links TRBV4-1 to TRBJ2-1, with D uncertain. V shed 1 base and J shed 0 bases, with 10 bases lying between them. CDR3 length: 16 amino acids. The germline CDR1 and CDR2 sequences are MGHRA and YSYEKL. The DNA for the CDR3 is TGCGCCAGCAGCCAAGTGAACATAATCTCCTACAATGAGCAGTTCTTC. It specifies CASSQVNIISYNEQFF.

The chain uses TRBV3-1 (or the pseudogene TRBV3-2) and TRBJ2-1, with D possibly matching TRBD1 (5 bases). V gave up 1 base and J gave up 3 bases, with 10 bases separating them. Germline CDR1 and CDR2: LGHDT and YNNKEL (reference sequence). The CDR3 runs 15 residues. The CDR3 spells CASSQVQGFYNEQFF. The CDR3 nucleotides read TGTGCCAGCAGCCAAGTGCAGGGTTTCTACAATGAGCAGTTCTTC.

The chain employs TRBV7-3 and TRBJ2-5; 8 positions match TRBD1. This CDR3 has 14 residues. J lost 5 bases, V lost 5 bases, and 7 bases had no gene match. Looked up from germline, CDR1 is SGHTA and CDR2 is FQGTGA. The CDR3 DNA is TGTGCCAGCAGCGCTCAGGGGGCACGGGAGACCCAGTACTTC. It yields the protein CASSAQGARETQYF.

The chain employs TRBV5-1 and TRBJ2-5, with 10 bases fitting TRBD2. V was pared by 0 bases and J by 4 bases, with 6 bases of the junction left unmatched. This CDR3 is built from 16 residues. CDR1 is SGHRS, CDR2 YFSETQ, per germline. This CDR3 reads CASSLGAGGPGETQYF. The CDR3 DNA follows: TGCGCCAGCAGCTTGGGAGCGGGAGGGCCTGGAGAGACCCAGTACTTC. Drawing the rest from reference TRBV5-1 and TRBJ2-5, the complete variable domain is KAGVTQTPRYLIKTRGQQVTLSCSPISGHRSVSWYQQTPGQGLQFLFEYFSETQRNKGNFPGRFSGRQFSNSRSEMNVSTLELGDSALYLCASSLGAGGPGETQYFGPGTRLLVL.

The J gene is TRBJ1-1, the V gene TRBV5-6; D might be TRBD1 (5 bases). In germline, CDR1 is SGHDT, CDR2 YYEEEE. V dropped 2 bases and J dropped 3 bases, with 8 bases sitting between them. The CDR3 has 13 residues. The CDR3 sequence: CASSFGGDTEAFF. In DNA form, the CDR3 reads TGTGCCAGCAGCTTCGGGGGGGACACTGAAGCTTTCTTT. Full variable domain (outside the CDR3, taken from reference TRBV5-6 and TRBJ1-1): DAGVTQSPTHLIKTRGQQVTLRCSPKSGHDTVSWYQQALGQGPQFIFQYYEEEERQRGNFPDRFSGHQFPNYSSELNVNALLLGDSALYLCASSFGGDTEAFFGQGTRLTVV.

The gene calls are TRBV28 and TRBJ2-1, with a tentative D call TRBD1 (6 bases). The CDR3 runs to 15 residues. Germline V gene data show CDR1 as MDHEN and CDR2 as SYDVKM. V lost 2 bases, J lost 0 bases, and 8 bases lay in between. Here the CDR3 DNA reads TGTGCCAGCAGTTTAGCAGGGGCCTCCTACAATGAGCAGTTCTTC. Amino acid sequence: CASSLAGASYNEQFF. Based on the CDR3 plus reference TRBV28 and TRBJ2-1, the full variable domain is DVKVTQSSRYLVKRTGEKVFLECVQDMDHENMFWYRQDPGLGLRLIYFSYDVKMKEKGDIPEGYSVSREKKERFSLILESASTNQTSMYLCASSLAGASYNEQFFGPGTRLTVL.